Presented here are 8 T cell receptor beta chains from one specimen sequenced in a study of siplizumab effects on memory and regulatory T cells. TCRdb's table, derived via immunoSEQ multiplex PCR, lists solely in-frame clones and lacks some. Among 87,000 or so clones, approximately 90% were seen once, and the ten largest hold roughly 15%. Source material: CD4+ T cells sorted from blood. These receptors all come from a human donor in good health.

V gene TRBV19 combines with J gene TRBJ2-5; D may be TRBD1 (5 bases). The CDR3 covers 14 residues. Per the germline V gene, CDR1 is LNHDA and CDR2 is SQIVND (reference sequence). V was cut by 3 bases and J by 4 bases, with 12 bases left in between. CDR3 nucleotide sequence: TGTGCCAGTAGTATCGCAGGGTTGCTAGAGACCCAGTACTTC. This translates into CASSIAGLLETQYF.

The chain uses TRBV19 and TRBJ1-2, with 8 bases matching TRBD1. V was pared by 4 bases and J by 3 bases, with 1 base of the junction left unmatched. The V gene's germline CDR1 is LNHDA and CDR2 SQIVND (reference sequence). The CDR3 is 13 residues long. CDR3 residues: CASSRTGHYGYTF. In nucleotides, the CDR3 is TGTGCCAGTAGTAGGACAGGGCACTATGGCTACACCTTC.

The chain carries TRBV18 and TRBJ2-2; TRBD1 or TRBD2 may be the D gene (5 bases each). This CDR3 has 16 amino acids. Germline CDR1 reads KGHSH; CDR2 reads LQKENI. Trimming stripped 4 bases from V and 4 bases from J, with 16 bases between. The CDR3 region is CASSRVRGVGTGELFF. In DNA, the CDR3 is TGTGCCAGCTCACGAGTTCGGGGCGTAGGCACCGGGGAGCTGTTTTTT. Combining the CDR3 with reference TRBV18 and TRBJ2-2 gives the whole variable domain NAGVMQNPRHLVRRRGQEARLRCSPMKGHSHVYWYRQLPEEGLKFMVYLQKENIIDESGMPKERFSAEFPKEGPSILRIQQVVRGDSAAYFCASSRVRGVGTGELFFGEGSRLTVL.

CDR3 protein: CASSRGTGTDTQYF. CDR3 bases: TGTGCCAGCAGCCGGGGGACGGGCACAGATACGCAGTATTTT. This chain links TRBV6-1 with TRBJ2-3; a weak D match, TRBD2 (6 bases). Trimming stripped 6 bases from V and 1 base from J, with 11 bases between. Germline CDR1 is MNHNS and CDR2 is SASEGT. The CDR3 length is 14 residues.

There are a few counts of this clone. At one end the junction does not follow the germline gene, possibly because of a read error. The chain employs TRBV7-7 and TRBJ2-1, with 11 bases that match TRBD2. The CDR3 is 14 residues long. Germline V gene sequence: CDR1 SSHAT, CDR2 FNYEAQ (reference sequence). CDR3 in DNA: TGTGCTAGCAGCCCGGGACTAGCGGACAATGAGCAGTTCTTC. This sequence encodes CASSPGLADNEQFF.

The chain employs TRBV30 and TRBJ1-1; possibly TRBD1 for D (5 bases). Trimming left V 5 bases short and J 6 bases short, with 19 bases between. This CDR3 is 14 amino acids long. Per germline, CDR1 GTSNPN and CDR2 SVGIG (reference sequence). The CDR3: CAWGYKGFGPEAFF. DNA for the CDR3: TGTGCCTGGGGGTATAAGGGGTTCGGGCCTGAAGCTTTCTTT.

The chain joins TRBV6-6 to TRBJ1-1, with 8 bases aligning to TRBD1. The length of the CDR3 is 14 residues. CDR1 and CDR2 from the germline V gene are MNHNY and SVGAGI (reference sequence). V lost 6 bases to trimming and J lost 5 bases; unmatched junction nucleotides: 8. DNA of the CDR3: TGTGCCAGCAGAACCGGACAGGGAATAACTGAAGCTTTCTTT. Encoded protein: CASRTGQGITEAFF.

The V gene is TRBV13, the J gene TRBJ2-1, with 8 bases identical to TRBD2. J was trimmed by 5 bases and V by 0 bases; bases with no gene match: 12. The germline gives CDR1 PRHDT, CDR2 FYEKMQ (reference sequence). CDR3 length equals 18 residues. CDR3 loop: CASSLGGGGLGVHNEQFF. DNA for the CDR3: TGTGCCAGCAGCTTAGGAGGGGGGGGACTAGGTGTCCACAATGAGCAGTTCTTC.